This T cell receptor beta chain was sequenced for a study of T cells in Graves' hyperthyroidism and ophthalmopathy (dated by TCRdb to between 2018 and 2021). As for the study more broadly: Peripheral blood samples were taken at initial diagnosis, before any treatment was given. To identify TCR V-J signatures that set the groups apart, the researchers used a discovery cohort of approximately 98 patients, made up of 43 with Graves' ophthalmopathy and some 58 with stable Graves' hyperthyroidism. Whether ophthalmopathy could be predicted prospectively was tested in an independent validation cohort made up of roughly 20 hyperthyroidism patients plus 17 patients who later progressed to ophthalmopathy. For training and testing, the 80 to 100 patients in the discovery cohort were randomly divided in a 7:3 ratio. The study also compared thyroid tissue and blood T-cell repertoires from several Graves' hyperthyroidism patients. Once sampling was done, hyperthyroidism patients were given methimazole at a starting dose of 30 mg daily, whereas ophthalmopathy patients were given high-dose intravenous methylprednisolone. The paper reports TCR Vbeta CDR3 sequencing of some 140 peripheral blood samples: over 40 ophthalmopathy, fewer than 80 hyperthyroidism and around 17 progressor patients.

Amplification of TCR beta CDR3 regions was carried out from RNA transcripts. For the first round of RT-PCR on the TCR CDR3, the HTBI primer set was used together with the Qiagen OneStep RT-PCR kit. A second multiplex PCR round built the libraries, followed by size selection and purification. Libraries were sequenced paired-end with 100 bp reads on an Illumina HiSeq2000. The paper's data handling went like this. SOAPnuke was used to process the raw data, removing reads that contained adapters or uncalled bases, had a mean Phred below 15, or lacked an exact match to the constant primer or identifier. High-quality paired reads were merged with COPE v1.2.5, and unique nucleotide sequences were defined as clonotypes. MiTCR v1.1 was used to align clonotypes to the IMGT TRBV, TRBD and TRBJ reference segments. Only V-J combinations with frequency above 0.0001, covering 99% to 99.2% of repertoires, were analysed. A TCS score was defined as the ratio of F50 (clonal expansion) to E x V (chaos), with BLOSUM62-based TCRdist applied between CDR3 peptides within each V-J. Welch's t-statistics and random forest reduced around 520 V-J features to 13, which were used in a naive Bayes classifier (R e1071). In TCRdb, the public reads were trimmed at Q25 with fastp and aligned with MiXCR, with productive beta chains retained. Rows with a matching CDR3 protein are joined into one entry that keeps the most common DNA and genes. TCRdb, not the authors, supplied the V and J calls. The sample table records around 490,000 distinct CDR3 sequences; 15% to 20% of these occur just once. The ten largest make up about 45% of the sample.

This clonotype was recorded at least ten times. There is no known antigen for this receptor. Base qualities are not recorded, but no much larger clone differs from it by a single base. The CDR3 goes from the cysteine to the phenylalanine over 15 residues. Left in the record is the CDR3 DNA by itself, 45 bases read in frame from the first base. Relative to germline, V is missing 0 bases and J is missing 4 bases, with 4 bases of the junction outside any gene match. CDR1 and CDR2 were assigned from the germline V gene (reference sequence) as GTSNPN and SVGIG. What the work shows at the level of the full study, not this receptor alone: A model built on a 13 V-J signature distinguished ophthalmopathy from stable hyperthyroidism, reaching roughly 88% sensitivity and about 81% specificity in cross-validation and 80%/75% in testing. No statistical method was used to set the sample size in advance, and investigators knew the group allocation. In validation, the model predicted progression to ophthalmopathy with just under 71% sensitivity and around 72% specificity, a median of around six months before onset. Blood samples also contained most of the expanded thyroid clonotypes (frequency above 0.001), which suggests that blood repertoires may reflect thyroid immune responses.

Ophthalmopathy patients had moderately to severely active disease, with a Clinical Activity Score of 3 or more, a NOSPECS grade of 4 or more, and a disease duration of less than 3 months. Any patient with an uncontrolled infection, another autoimmune disease, pregnancy or lactation was excluded. Diagnoses were established on the basis of clinical symptoms, serum thyroxine and TRAb, thyroid ultrasound, and orbital computed tomography. Ficoll-Paque density gradient centrifugation was used to isolate PBMCs from 8.5 to 10 ml of fresh peripheral blood. Total RNA was extracted with Trizol reagent, and quality was checked on an Agilent 2100 Bioanalyzer.

The sequence was collected from a man aged 40-55 years with Graves' ophthalmopathy. The sequence links TRBV30 to TRBJ1-5; TRBD1 aligns with 9 central bases. Sequencing was done on a sample of blood. CDR3 reads: CAWSVLTGGNQPQHF. The nucleotide sequence reads TGTGCCTGGAGTGTACTGACAGGGGGTAATCAGCCCCAGCATTTT.